This record looks at one T cell receptor beta chain sequence and its context. Its target is not known. The data stem from a study of shared clonotypes between healthy human individuals. General study results and limits: The genetic and exposure-history diversity represented was limited by few donors. Sharing across four donors was highest in naive CD4 (around 5%) and lowest in memory CD8 (roughly 0.4%). Non-shared clonotypes showed lower generation probabilities than clonotypes common to all four donors.

CD45RO-negative cells were positively selected for CCR7, leaving out terminally differentiated effector memory CD45RA+ cells. Between the trimmed V and J ends, which lost 0 bases and 2 bases, there was a span of 10 bases. The CDR3 runs 15 residues. Germline loops: CDR1 SGDLS, CDR2 YYNGEE. Each subset's genomic DNA was split evenly across several immunoSEQ plates. The data were produced by immunoSEQ multiplex PCR, yet TCRdb's version contains in-frame clones alone and is incomplete. The table includes around 2,000,000 clones, about 94% detected once. The sequence derives from a man between 18 and 35 years old in good health. This chain connects TRBV9 to TRBJ2-3, with a tentative D call TRBD1 (6 bases). Sequenced sample: naive CD8+ T cells sorted from blood. The CDR3 reads CASSVDGDNTDTQYF. The CDR3 DNA is TGTGCCAGCAGCGTAGATGGGGACAACACAGATACGCAGTATTTT.